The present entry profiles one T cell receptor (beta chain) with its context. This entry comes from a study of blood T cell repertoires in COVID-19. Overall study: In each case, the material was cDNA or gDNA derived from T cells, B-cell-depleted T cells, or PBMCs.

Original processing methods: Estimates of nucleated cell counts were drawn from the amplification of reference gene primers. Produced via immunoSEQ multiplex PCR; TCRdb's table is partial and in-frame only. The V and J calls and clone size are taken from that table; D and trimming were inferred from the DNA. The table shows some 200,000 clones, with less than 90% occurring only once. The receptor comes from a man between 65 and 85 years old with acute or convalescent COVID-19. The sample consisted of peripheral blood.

CDR3 amino acids: CASSQRAGTNTGELFF. The CDR3 DNA reads as TGCGCCAGCAGTCAGCGGGCGGGAACGAACACCGGGGAGCTGTTTTTT. The chain is built from TRBV5-1 and TRBJ2-2; tentatively, D is TRBD2 (6 bases). Trimming cost V 5 bases and J 0 bases, with 14 bases left between them. Germline values: CDR1 SGHRS, CDR2 YFSETQ. This CDR3 is 16 amino acids long.